Listed below are T cell receptor beta chains from one sample, sequenced in a study of cytomegalovirus exposure and HLA in healthy donors. Here immunoSEQ multiplex PCR was the method, and the copy in TCRdb shows in-frame clones only, minus some. The sample contains 100,000 to 150,000 clones, 70% to 85% of which appear only once. Sample: PBMCs. The receptors shown here come from a woman in her sixties or seventies in good health and CMV-seropositive. Each CDR3 is given with its conserved first and last residue. Each record gives: J gene, D gene, V gene, CDR3 protein. A D gene is named only where the DNA matches it firmly.

j_gene: TRBJ1-3
d_gene: .
v_gene: TRBV5-1
CDR3aa: CASSLAPGDTIYF

j_gene: TRBJ1-1
d_gene: .
v_gene: TRBV5-1
CDR3aa: CASSYQQGETEAFF

j_gene: TRBJ2-3
d_gene: .
v_gene: TRBV4-1
CDR3aa: CASSQPGQLTDTQYF

j_gene: TRBJ2-1
d_gene: TRBD1
v_gene: TRBV9
CDR3aa: CASHRGSYNEQFF

j_gene: TRBJ2-7
d_gene: TRBD2
v_gene: TRBV12-5
CDR3aa: CASGLSGGTSMYEQYF

j_gene: TRBJ1-1
d_gene: .
v_gene: TRBV5-1
CDR3aa: CASSLGAEAFF

j_gene: TRBJ2-5
d_gene: TRBD1
v_gene: TRBV6-5
CDR3aa: CASSWGQGGETQYF

j_gene: TRBJ2-5
d_gene: TRBD2
v_gene: TRBV4-1
CDR3aa: CASSQRGLAVQETQYF

j_gene: TRBJ2-5
d_gene: TRBD1
v_gene: TRBV5-1
CDR3aa: CASSAGQGLETQYF

j_gene: TRBJ2-3
d_gene: .
v_gene: TRBV2
CDR3aa: CANSRAPASTDTQYF

j_gene: TRBJ2-1
d_gene: .
v_gene: TRBV9
CDR3aa: CASSVQTANEQFF

j_gene: TRBJ1-6
d_gene: .
v_gene: TRBV27
CDR3aa: CASSLGAAANSPLHF

j_gene: TRBJ2-1
d_gene: TRBD1
v_gene: TRBV5-1
CDR3aa: CASSIDREEQFF

j_gene: TRBJ1-5
d_gene: .
v_gene: TRBV7-9
CDR3aa: CASSLTGQAHQPQHF

j_gene: TRBJ2-5
d_gene: .
v_gene: TRBV14
CDR3aa: CASSQGQGTQYF

j_gene: TRBJ2-2
d_gene: .
v_gene: TRBV28
CDR3aa: CASSLAGMFYTGELFF

j_gene: TRBJ1-1
d_gene: .
v_gene: TRBV9
CDR3aa: CASSVVWQTEAFF

j_gene: TRBJ1-2
d_gene: .
v_gene: TRBV5-6
CDR3aa: CASSLGREGDGYTF

j_gene: TRBJ1-2
d_gene: .
v_gene: TRBV9
CDR3aa: CASSVAIGDAYGYTF

j_gene: TRBJ2-3
d_gene: TRBD2
v_gene: TRBV4-1
CDR3aa: CASSQLGGNTQYF

j_gene: TRBJ2-3
d_gene: TRBD2
v_gene: TRBV5-1
CDR3aa: CASSPTSGVYTDTQYF

j_gene: TRBJ2-5
d_gene: .
v_gene: TRBV4-2
CDR3aa: CASSQGRGAEETQYF

j_gene: TRBJ1-5
d_gene: TRBD1
v_gene: TRBV6-5
CDR3aa: CASSPGQVPNQPQHF

j_gene: TRBJ2-7
d_gene: .
v_gene: TRBV6-6
CDR3aa: CASSYKNPRGGYEQYF

j_gene: TRBJ2-5
d_gene: TRBD1
v_gene: TRBV19
CDR3aa: CASSAGGARETQYF

j_gene: TRBJ1-2
d_gene: .
v_gene: TRBV4-1
CDR3aa: CASSQDESGANYGYTF

j_gene: TRBJ1-3
d_gene: .
v_gene: TRBV5-1
CDR3aa: CASSPAAGVGNTIYF

j_gene: TRBJ1-1
d_gene: TRBD1
v_gene: TRBV5-6
CDR3aa: CASSRQGALTEAFF

j_gene: TRBJ2-3
d_gene: TRBD2
v_gene: TRBV19
CDR3aa: CASSLTSGVTDTQYF

j_gene: TRBJ2-1
d_gene: .
v_gene: TRBV2
CDR3aa: CASKTLYNEQFF

j_gene: TRBJ1-6
d_gene: .
v_gene: TRBV21-1
CDR3aa: CARRGHPNSPLHF

j_gene: TRBJ2-3
d_gene: TRBD1
v_gene: TRBV6-6
CDR3aa: CASTPTGEFADTQYF

j_gene: TRBJ1-1
d_gene: TRBD1
v_gene: TRBV10-3
CDR3aa: CAISEFAGTGARTEAFF

j_gene: TRBJ2-7
d_gene: .
v_gene: TRBV9
CDR3aa: CASSLSPYEQYF

j_gene: TRBJ1-1
d_gene: .
v_gene: TRBV27
CDR3aa: CASSLSVGVTGNTEAFF

j_gene: TRBJ1-2
d_gene: TRBD1
v_gene: TRBV27
CDR3aa: CASRTNRGPYGYTF

j_gene: TRBJ2-3
d_gene: .
v_gene: TRBV5-6
CDR3aa: CASSSTGDTQYF

j_gene: TRBJ1-3
d_gene: TRBD1
v_gene: TRBV4-1
CDR3aa: CASSQVTGGNTIYF

j_gene: TRBJ1-2
d_gene: .
v_gene: TRBV4-2
CDR3aa: CASSQGLRETF

j_gene: TRBJ1-5
d_gene: TRBD1
v_gene: TRBV28
CDR3aa: CASSRRQGNQPQHF

j_gene: TRBJ2-3
d_gene: TRBD1
v_gene: TRBV5-4
CDR3aa: CASRVTTGGPDTQYF

j_gene: TRBJ1-1
d_gene: TRBD1
v_gene: TRBV18
CDR3aa: CASSPSITTGGNTEAFF

j_gene: TRBJ2-2
d_gene: TRBD2
v_gene: TRBV5-4
CDR3aa: CASSSRAGGPNTGELFF

j_gene: TRBJ1-2
d_gene: .
v_gene: TRBV7-9
CDR3aa: CASSQVGGNGYTF

j_gene: TRBJ2-6
d_gene: .
v_gene: TRBV19
CDR3aa: CASSILGESSGANVLTF

j_gene: TRBJ2-7
d_gene: TRBD1
v_gene: TRBV5-1
CDR3aa: CASSLLGTGTSYEQYF

j_gene: TRBJ2-5
d_gene: .
v_gene: TRBV7-9
CDR3aa: CSSSSQETQYF

j_gene: TRBJ1-1
d_gene: .
v_gene: TRBV5-5
CDR3aa: CASSLWEGTEAFF

j_gene: TRBJ1-6
d_gene: .
v_gene: TRBV9
CDR3aa: CASSVGGTASSPLHF

j_gene: TRBJ1-3
d_gene: TRBD1
v_gene: TRBV6-5
CDR3aa: CASSYSTGTGNTIYF

j_gene: TRBJ2-1
d_gene: .
v_gene: TRBV27
CDR3aa: CASRGGRGEGVVWQFF

j_gene: TRBJ2-7
d_gene: TRBD1
v_gene: TRBV6-6
CDR3aa: CASALGRTGGYEQYF

j_gene: TRBJ1-5
d_gene: .
v_gene: TRBV12-5
CDR3aa: CASGFNPTGYSHQPQHF

j_gene: TRBJ1-1
d_gene: .
v_gene: TRBV7-6
CDR3aa: CASSLQIMNTEAFF